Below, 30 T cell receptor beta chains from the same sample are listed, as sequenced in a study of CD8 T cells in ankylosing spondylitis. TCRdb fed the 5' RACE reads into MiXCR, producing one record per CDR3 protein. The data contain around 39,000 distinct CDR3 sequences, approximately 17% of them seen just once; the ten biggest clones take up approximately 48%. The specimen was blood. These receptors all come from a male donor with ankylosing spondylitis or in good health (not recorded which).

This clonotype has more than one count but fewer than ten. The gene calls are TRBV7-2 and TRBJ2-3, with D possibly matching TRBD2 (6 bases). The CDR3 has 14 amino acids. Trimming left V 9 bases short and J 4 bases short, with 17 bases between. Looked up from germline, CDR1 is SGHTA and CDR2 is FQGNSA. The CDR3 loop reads CASAAGLQADTQYF. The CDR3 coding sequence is TGTGCCAGTGCGGCGGGGCTTCAGGCAGATACGCAGTATTTT.

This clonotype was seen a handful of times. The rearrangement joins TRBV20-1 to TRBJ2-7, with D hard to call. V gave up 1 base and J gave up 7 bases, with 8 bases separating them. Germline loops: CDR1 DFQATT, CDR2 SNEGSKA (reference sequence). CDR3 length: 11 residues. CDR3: CSARVSREQYF. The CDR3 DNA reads TGCAGTGCTAGAGTAAGTCGGGAGCAGTACTTC.

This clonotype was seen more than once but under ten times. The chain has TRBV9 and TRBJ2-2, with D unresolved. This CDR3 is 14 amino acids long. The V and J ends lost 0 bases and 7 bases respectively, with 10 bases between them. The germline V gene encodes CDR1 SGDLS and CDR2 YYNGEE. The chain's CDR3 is CASSVGSVNGELFF. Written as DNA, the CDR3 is TGTGCCAGCAGCGTAGGCTCGGTAAACGGGGAGCTGTTTTTT.

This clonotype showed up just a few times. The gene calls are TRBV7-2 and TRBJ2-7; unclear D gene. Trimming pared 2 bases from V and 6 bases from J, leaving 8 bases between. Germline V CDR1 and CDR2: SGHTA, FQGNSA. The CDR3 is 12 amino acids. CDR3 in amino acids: CASSLQKSEQYF. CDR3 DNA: TGTGCCAGCAGCTTACAGAAGAGCGAGCAGTACTTC.

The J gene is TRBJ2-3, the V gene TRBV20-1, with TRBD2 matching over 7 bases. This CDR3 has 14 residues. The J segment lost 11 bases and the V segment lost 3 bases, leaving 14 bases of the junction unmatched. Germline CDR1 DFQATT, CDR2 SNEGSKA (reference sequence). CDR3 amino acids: CSASPVAGSFEQYF. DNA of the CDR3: TGCAGTGCTAGCCCCGTAGCGGGTTCCTTTGAGCAGTATTTT.

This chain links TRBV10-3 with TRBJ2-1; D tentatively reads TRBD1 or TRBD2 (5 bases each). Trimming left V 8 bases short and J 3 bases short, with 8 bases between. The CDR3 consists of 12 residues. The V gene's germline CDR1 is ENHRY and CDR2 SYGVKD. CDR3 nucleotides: TGTGCCATCGGGACCGTCTACAATGAGCAGTTCTTC. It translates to CAIGTVYNEQFF.

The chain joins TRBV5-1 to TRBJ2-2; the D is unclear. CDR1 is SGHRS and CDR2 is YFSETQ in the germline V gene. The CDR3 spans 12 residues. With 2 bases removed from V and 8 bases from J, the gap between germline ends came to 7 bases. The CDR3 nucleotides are TGCGCCAGCAGCTTTAAGGTGGGGGAGCTGTTTTTT. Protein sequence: CASSFKVGELFF.

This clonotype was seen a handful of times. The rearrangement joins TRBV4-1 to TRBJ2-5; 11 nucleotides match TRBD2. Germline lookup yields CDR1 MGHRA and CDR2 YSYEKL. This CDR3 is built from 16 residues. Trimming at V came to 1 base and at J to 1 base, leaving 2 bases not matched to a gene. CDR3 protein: CASSQGLAGGQETQYF. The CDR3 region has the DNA TGCGCCAGCAGCCAAGGGCTAGCGGGGGGCCAAGAGACCCAGTACTTC.

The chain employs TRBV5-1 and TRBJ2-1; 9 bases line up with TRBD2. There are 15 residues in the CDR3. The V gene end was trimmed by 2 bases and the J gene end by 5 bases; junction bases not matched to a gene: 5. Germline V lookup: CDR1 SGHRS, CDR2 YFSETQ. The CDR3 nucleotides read TGCGCCAGCAGCTTCGGACTAGCGAGCGACAATGAGCAGTTCTTC. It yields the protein CASSFGLASDNEQFF.

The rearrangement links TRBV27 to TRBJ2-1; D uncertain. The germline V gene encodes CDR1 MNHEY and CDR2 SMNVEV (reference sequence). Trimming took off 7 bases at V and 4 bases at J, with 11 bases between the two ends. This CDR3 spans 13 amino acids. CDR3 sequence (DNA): TGTGCCAGCAACCGAGGAAATTACAATGAGCAGTTCTTC. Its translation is CASNRGNYNEQFF.

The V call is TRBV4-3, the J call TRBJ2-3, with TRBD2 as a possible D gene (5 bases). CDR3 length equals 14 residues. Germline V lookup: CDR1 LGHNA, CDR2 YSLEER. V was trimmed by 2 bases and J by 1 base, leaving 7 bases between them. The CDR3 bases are TGCGCCAGCAGCCAATGGCGGGGCACAGATACGCAGTATTTT. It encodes CASSQWRGTDTQYF.

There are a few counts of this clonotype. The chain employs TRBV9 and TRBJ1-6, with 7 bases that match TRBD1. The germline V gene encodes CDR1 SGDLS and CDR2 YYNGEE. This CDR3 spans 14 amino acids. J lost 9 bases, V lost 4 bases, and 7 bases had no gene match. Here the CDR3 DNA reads TGTGCCAGCAGCCAGACAGGGCTGGGTTCACCCCTCCACTTT. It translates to CASSQTGLGSPLHF. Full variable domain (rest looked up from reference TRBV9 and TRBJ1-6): DSGVTQTPKHLITATGQRVTLRCSPRSGDLSVYWYQQSLDQGLQFLIQYYNGEERAKGNILERFSAQQFPDLHSELNLSSLELGDSALYFCASSQTGLGSPLHFGNGTRLTVT.

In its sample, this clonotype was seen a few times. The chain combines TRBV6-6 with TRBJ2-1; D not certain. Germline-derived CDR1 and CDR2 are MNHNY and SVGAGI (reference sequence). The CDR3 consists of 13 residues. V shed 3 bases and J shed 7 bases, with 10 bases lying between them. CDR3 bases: TGTGCCAGCAGTTATGACCCCGCTAATGAGCAGTTCTTC. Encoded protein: CASSYDPANEQFF.

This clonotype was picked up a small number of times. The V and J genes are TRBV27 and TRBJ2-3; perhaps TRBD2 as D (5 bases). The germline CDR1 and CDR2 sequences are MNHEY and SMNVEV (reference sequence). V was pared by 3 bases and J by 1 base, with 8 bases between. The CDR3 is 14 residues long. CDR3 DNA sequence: TGTGCCAGCAGTTTTGCGGGCCGCACAGATACGCAGTATTTT. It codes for CASSFAGRTDTQYF.

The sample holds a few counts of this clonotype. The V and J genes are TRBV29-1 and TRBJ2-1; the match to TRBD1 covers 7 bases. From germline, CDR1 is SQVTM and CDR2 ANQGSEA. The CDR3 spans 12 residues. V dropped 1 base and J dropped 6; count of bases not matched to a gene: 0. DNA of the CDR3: TGCAGCGTTGAAGCAGGGGGCAATGAGCAGTTCTTC. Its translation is CSVEAGGNEQFF.

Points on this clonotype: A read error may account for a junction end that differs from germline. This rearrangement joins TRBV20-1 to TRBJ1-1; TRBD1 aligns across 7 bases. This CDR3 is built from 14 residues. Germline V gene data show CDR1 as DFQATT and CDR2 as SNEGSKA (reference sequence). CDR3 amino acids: CSARGDSMNTEAFF. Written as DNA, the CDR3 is TGCAGTGCCAGAGGGGACAGCATGAACACTGAAGCTTTCTTT.

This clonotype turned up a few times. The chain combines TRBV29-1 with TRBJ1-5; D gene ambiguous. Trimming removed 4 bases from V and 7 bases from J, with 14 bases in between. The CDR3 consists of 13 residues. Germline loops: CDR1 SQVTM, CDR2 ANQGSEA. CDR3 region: CSVGMSANQPQHF. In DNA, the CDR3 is TGCAGCGTTGGAATGTCAGCGAACCAGCCCCAGCATTTT.

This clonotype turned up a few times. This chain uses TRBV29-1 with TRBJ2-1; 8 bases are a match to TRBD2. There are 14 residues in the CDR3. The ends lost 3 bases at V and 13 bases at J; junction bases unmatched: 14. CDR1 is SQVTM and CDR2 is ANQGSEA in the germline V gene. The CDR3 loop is CSVDRIGTSFIQFF. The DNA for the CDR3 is TGCAGCGTTGATAGGATAGGGACTAGTTTCATTCAGTTCTTC.

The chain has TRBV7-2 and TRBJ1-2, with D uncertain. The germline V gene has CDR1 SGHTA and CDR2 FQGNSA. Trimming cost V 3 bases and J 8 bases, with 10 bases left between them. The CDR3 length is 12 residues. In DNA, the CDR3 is TGTGCCAGCAGCTTTGATACCGGGGGCTACACCTTC. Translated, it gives CASSFDTGGYTF.

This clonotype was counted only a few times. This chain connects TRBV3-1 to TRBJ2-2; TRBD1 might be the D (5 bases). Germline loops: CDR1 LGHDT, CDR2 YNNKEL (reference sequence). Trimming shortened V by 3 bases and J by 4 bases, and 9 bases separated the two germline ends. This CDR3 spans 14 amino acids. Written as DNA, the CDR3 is TGTGCCAGCAGCCATTTCCAGGGCACCGGGGAGCTGTTTTTT. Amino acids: CASSHFQGTGELFF.

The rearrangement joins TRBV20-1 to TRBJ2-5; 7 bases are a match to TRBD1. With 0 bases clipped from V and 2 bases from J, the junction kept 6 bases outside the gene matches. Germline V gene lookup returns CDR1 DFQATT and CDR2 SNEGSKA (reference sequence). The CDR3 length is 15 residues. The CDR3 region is CSARDGAGGQETQYF. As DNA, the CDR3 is TGCAGTGCTAGAGATGGGGCAGGGGGTCAAGAGACCCAGTACTTC.

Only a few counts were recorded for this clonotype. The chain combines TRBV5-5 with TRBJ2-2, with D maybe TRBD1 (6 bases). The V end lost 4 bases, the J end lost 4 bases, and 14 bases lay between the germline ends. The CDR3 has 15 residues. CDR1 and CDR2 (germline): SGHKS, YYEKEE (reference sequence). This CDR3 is CASSRDRPITGELFF. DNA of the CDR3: TGTGCCAGCAGCCGTGACAGGCCAATCACCGGGGAGCTGTTTTTT.

The CDR3 here is CASSRTGGPDTQYF. DNA for the CDR3: TGCGCCAGCAGCAGGACGGGGGGGCCAGATACGCAGTATTTT. This chain joins TRBV5-1 and TRBJ2-3; 8 nucleotides match TRBD2. V was clipped by 4 bases and J by 4 bases; unmatched bases: 5. Per the germline V gene, CDR1 is SGHRS and CDR2 is YFSETQ. The CDR3 sequence is 14 residues long.

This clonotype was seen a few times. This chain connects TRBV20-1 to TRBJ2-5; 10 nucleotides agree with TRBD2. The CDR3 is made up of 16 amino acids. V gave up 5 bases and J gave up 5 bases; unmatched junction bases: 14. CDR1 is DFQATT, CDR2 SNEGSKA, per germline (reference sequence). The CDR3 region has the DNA TGCAGTGCTGGCTTAGGTCTAGCGGGAGTTTACGAGACCCAGTACTTC. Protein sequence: CSAGLGLAGVYETQYF.

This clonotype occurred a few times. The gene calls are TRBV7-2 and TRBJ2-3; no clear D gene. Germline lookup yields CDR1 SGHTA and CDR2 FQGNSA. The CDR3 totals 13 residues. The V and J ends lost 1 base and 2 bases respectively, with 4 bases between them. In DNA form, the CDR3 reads TGTGCCAGCAGCTTAGACGACACAGATACGCAGTATTTT. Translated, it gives CASSLDDTDTQYF.

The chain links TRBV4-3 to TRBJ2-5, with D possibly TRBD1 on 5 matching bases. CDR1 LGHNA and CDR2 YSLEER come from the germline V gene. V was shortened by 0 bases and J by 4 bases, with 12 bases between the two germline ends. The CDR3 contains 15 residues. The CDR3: CASSQEGRVAETQYF. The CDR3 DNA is TGCGCCAGCAGCCAAGAAGGCAGGGTTGCAGAGACCCAGTACTTC.

The CDR3 coding sequence is TGCAGTGCTAGATCTCCTAGCTACGAGCAGTACTTC. Its translation: CSARSPSYEQYF. The genes are TRBV20-1 and TRBJ2-7, with D unclear. The CDR3 sequence is 12 residues long. Germline CDR1 and CDR2: DFQATT and SNEGSKA (reference sequence). The germline V and J ends were trimmed by 2 bases and 3 bases, with 8 bases remaining between them.

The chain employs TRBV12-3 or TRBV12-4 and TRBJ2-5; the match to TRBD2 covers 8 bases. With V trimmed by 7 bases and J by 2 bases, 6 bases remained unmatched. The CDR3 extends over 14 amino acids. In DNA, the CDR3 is TGTGCCAGCATGGCTAGCGGGCGGCAAGAGACCCAGTACTTC. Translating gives CASMASGRQETQYF.

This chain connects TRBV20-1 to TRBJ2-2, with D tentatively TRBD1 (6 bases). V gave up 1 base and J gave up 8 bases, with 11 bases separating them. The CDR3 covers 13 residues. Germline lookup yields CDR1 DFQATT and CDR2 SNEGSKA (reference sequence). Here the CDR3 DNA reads TGCAGTGCTAGAGCAGTAGGGGGAGGGGAGCTGTTTTTT. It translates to CSARAVGGGELFF.

The CDR3 bases are TGCAGCGTTGAAGATATTAGGGAGCAAGGGGGGAATGAGCAGTTCTTC. This sequence encodes CSVEDIREQGGNEQFF. The chain employs TRBV29-1 and TRBJ2-1; D could derive from TRBD1 or TRBD2 (6 bases each). From germline, CDR1 is SQVTM and CDR2 ANQGSEA. V shed 0 bases and J shed 7 bases, with 19 bases lying between them. This CDR3 spans 16 amino acids.